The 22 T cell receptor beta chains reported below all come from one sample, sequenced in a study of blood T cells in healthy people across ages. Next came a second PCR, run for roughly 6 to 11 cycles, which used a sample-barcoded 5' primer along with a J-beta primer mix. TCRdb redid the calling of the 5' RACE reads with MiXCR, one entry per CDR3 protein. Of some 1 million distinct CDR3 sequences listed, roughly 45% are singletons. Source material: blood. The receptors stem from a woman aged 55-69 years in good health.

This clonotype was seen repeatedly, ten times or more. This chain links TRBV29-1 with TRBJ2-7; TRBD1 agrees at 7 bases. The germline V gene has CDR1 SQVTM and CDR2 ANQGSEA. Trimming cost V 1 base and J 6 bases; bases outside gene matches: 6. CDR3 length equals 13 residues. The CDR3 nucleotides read TGCAGCGTTGAAGGGGGGACAGACCGCGAGCAGTACTTC. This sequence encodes CSVEGGTDREQYF.

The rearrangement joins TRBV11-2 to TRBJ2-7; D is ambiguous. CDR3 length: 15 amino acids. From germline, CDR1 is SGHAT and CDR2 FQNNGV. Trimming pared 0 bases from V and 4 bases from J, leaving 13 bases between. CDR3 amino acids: CASSLDRPIQYEQYF. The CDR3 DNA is TGTGCCAGCAGCTTAGATCGGCCAATTCAATACGAGCAGTACTTC.

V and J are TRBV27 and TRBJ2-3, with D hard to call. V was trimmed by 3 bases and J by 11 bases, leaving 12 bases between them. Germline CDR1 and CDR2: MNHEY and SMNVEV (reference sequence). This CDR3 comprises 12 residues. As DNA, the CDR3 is TGTGCCAGCAGTTTTCAGGATGGTAGGCAGTATTTT. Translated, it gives CASSFQDGRQYF.

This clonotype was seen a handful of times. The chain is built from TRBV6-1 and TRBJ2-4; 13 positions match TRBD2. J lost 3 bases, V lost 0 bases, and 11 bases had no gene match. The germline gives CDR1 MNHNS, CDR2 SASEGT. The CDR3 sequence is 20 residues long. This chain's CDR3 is CASSEAGLAGEGSDKNIQYF. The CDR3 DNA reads TGTGCCAGCAGTGAAGCAGGACTAGCGGGAGAGGGTAGTGACAAAAACATTCAGTACTTC.

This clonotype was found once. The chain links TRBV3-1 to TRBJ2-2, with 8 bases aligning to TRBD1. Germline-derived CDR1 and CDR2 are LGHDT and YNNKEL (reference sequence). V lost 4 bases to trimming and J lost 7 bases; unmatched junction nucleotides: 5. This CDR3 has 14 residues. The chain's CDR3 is CASSPQGADGELFF. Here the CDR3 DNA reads TGTGCCAGCAGCCCTCAGGGGGCTGACGGGGAGCTGTTTTTT.

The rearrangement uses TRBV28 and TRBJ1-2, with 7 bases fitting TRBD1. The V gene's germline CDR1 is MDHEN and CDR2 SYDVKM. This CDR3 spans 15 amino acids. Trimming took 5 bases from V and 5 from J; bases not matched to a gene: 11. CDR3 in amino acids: CASSVTSGTAYGYTF. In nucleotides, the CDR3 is TGTGCCAGCAGTGTAACCTCCGGGACAGCTTATGGCTACACCTTC.

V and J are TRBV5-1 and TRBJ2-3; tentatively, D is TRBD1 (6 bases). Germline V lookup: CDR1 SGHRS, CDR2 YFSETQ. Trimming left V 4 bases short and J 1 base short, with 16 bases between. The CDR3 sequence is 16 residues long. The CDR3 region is CASSRRDTARTDTQYF. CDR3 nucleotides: TGCGCCAGCAGCCGACGGGACACCGCCCGCACAGATACGCAGTATTTT.

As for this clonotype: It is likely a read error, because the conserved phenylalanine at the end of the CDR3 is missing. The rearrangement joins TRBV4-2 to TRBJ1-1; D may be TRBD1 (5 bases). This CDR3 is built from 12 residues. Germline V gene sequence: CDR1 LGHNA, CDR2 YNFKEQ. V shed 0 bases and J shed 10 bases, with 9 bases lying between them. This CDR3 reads CASSQDRQGAFL. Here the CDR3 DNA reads TGTGCCAGCAGCCAAGATCGCCAGGGAGCTTTCCTT.

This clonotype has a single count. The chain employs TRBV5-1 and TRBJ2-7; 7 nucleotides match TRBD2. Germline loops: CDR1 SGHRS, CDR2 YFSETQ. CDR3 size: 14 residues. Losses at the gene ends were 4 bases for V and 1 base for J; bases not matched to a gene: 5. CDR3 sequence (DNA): TGCGCCAGCAGCACGGGAGGCGAATCCTACGAGCAGTACTTC. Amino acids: CASSTGGESYEQYF. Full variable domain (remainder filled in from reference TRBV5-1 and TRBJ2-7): KAGVTQTPRYLIKTRGQQVTLSCSPISGHRSVSWYQQTPGQGLQFLFEYFSETQRNKGNFPGRFSGRQFSNSRSEMNVSTLELGDSALYLCASSTGGESYEQYFGPGTRLTVT.

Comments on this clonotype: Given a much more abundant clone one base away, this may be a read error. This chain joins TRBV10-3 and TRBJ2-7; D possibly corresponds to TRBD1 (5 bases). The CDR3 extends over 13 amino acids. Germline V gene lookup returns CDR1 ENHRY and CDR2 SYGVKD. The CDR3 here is CATSARATYEQYF. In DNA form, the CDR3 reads TGTGCCACCAGTGCCAGGGCAACCTACGAGCAGTACTTC.

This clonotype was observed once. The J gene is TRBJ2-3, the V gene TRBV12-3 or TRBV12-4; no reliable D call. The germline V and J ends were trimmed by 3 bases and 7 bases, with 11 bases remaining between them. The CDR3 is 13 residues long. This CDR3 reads CASSLDLVNTQYF. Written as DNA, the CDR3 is TGTGCCAGCAGTTTGGACCTGGTGAATACGCAGTATTTT.

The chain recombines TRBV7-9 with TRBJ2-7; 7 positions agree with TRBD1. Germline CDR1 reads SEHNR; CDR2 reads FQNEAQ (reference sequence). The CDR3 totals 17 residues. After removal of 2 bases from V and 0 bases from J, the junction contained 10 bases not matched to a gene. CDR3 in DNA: TGTGCCAGCAGCTTATCCCGGGACAGCGCTTCCTCCTACGAGCAGTACTTC. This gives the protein CASSLSRDSASSYEQYF.

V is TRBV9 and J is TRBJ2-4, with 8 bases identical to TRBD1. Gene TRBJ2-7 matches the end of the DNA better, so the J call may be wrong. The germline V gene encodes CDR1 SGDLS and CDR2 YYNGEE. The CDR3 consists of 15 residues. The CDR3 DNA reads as TGTGCCAGCAGCGTCGGACAGGGCCCTTCCTACGAGCAGTACTTC. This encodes CASSVGQGPSYEQYF.

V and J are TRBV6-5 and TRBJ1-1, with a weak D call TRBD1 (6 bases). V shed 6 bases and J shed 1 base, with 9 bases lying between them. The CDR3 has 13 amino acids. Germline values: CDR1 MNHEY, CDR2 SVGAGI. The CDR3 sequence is CASRQGQNTEAFF. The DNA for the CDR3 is TGTGCCAGCAGGCAGGGACAGAACACTGAAGCTTTCTTT.

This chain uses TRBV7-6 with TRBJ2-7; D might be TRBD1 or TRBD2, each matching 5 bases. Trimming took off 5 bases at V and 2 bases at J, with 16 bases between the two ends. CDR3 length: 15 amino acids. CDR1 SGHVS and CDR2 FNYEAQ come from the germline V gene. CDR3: CASSPAVGPTYEQYF. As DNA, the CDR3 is TGTGCCAGCAGCCCCGCGGTGGGACCGACCTACGAGCAGTACTTC.

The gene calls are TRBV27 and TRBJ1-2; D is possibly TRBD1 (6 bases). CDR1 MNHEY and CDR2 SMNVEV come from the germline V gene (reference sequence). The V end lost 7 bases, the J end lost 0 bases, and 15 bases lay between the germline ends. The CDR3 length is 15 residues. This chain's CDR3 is CASKSQGYTNYGYTF. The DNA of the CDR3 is TGTGCCAGCAAATCCCAGGGGTATACTAACTATGGCTACACCTTC.

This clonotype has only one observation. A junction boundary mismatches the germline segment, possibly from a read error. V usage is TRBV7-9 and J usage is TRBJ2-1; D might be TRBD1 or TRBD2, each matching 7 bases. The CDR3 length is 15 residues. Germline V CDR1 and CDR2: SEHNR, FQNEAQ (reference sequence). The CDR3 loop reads CASRPRQGGYNERFF. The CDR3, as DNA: TGTGCCAGCAGGCCAAGACAGGGAGGGTACAATGAGCGGTTCTTC. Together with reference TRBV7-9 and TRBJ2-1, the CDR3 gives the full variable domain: DTGVSQNPRHKITKRGQNVTFRCDPISEHNRLYWYRQTLGQGPEFLTYFQNEAQLEKSRLLSDRFSAERPKGSFSTLEIQRTEQGDSAMYLCASRPRQGGYNERFFGPGTRLTVL.

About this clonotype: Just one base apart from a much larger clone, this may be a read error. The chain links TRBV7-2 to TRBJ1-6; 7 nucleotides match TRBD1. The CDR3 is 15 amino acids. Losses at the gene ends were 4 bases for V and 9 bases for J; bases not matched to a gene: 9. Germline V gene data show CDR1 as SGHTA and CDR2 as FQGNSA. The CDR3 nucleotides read TGTGCCAGCAGCTGTTCGGGACAGAGCGTTTCACCCCTCCACTTT. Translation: CASSCSGQSVSPLHF. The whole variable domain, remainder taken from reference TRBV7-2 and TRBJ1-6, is GAGVSQSPSNKVTEKGKDVELRCDPISGHTALYWYRQSLGQGLEFLIYFQGNSAPDKSGLPSDRFSAERTGGSVSTLTIQRTQQEDSAVYLCASSCSGQSVSPLHFGNGTRLTVT.

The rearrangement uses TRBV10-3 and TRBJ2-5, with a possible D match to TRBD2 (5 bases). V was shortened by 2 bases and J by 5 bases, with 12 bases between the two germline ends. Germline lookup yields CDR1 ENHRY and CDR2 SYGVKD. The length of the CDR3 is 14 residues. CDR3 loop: CAISEEFGKETQYF. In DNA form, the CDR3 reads TGTGCCATCAGTGAGGAGTTCGGGAAGGAGACCCAGTACTTC.

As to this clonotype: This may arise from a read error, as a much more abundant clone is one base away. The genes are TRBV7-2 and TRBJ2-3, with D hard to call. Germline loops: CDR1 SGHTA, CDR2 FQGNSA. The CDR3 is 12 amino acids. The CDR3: CAGSQDSHTQYF. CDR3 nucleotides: TGTGCCGGCAGCCAAGACTCCCATACGCAGTATTTT.

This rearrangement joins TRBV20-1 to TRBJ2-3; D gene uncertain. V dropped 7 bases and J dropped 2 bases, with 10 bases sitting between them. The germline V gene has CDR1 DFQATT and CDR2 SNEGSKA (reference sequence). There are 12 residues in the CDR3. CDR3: CSGVFSTDTQYF. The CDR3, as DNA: TGCAGTGGAGTCTTCTCCACAGATACGCAGTATTTT.

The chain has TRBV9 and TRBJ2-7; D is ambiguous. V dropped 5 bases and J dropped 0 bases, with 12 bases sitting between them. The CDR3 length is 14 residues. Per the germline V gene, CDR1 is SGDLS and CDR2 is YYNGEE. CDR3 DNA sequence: TGTGCCAGCAGAGGCCCGGTCGGCTCCTACGAGCAGTACTTC. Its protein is CASRGPVGSYEQYF.